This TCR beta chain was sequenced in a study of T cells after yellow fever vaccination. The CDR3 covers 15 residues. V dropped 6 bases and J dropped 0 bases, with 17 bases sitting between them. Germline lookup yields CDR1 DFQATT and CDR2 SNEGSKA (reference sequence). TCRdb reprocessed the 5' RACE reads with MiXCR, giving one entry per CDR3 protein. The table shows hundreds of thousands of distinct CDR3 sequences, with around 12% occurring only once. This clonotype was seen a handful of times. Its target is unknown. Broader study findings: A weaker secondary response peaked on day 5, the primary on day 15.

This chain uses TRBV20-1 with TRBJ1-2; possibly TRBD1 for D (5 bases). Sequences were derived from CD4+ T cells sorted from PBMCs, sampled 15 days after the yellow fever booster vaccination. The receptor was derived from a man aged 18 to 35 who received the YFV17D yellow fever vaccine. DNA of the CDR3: TGCAGTGCCATCCAGGGAGGGGCCACTAACTATGGCTACACCTTC. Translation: CSAIQGGATNYGYTF.